This is a list of T cell receptor beta chains from one sample in a study of radiation and T cells in renal cell carcinoma. Produced via immunoSEQ multiplex PCR; TCRdb's table is partial and in-frame only. The sample shows 150,000 or so clones, less than 90% of them seen only once. Sequenced material: blood, taken from a patient whose treatment included radiotherapy and nephrectomy. These receptors were taken from a woman between 65 and 79 years old with renal cell carcinoma. The CDR3 runs from the conserved cysteine through the conserved F or W. D genes are given only for firm matches. Clone sizes are given selectively: once, few, many, or a class where the clone is expanded.

abundance: few; d_gene: TRBD1; v_gene: TRBV19; j_gene: TRBJ1-2; CDR3aa: CASTLPDRGDGYTF; CDR3nt: TGTGCCAGTACCCTTCCGGACAGGGGAGATGGCTACACCTTC
abundance: -; d_gene: -; v_gene: TRBV5-6; j_gene: TRBJ1-2; CDR3aa: CASSAPSRSSYGYTF; CDR3nt: TGTGCCAGCAGCGCGCCGTCCAGGTCCTCTTATGGCTACACCTTC
abundance: -; d_gene: TRBD2; v_gene: TRBV7-8; j_gene: TRBJ2-5; CDR3aa: CASSARRGVQETQYF; CDR3nt: TGTGCCAGCAGCGCTCGTCGGGGGGTTCAAGAGACCCAGTACTTC
abundance: -; d_gene: -; v_gene: TRBV5-6; j_gene: TRBJ2-7; CDR3aa: CASSFRGVGRGREQYF; CDR3nt: TGTGCCAGCAGCTTCAGGGGAGTGGGGAGAGGACGCGAGCAGTACTTC
abundance: few; d_gene: -; v_gene: TRBV2; j_gene: TRBJ1-2; CDR3aa: CASVRSGWTADGYTF; CDR3nt: TGTGCCAGCGTACGGTCCGGGTGGACGGCTGATGGCTACACCTTC
abundance: -; d_gene: TRBD1; v_gene: TRBV7-2; j_gene: TRBJ2-5; CDR3aa: CASSPGQGAKETQYF; CDR3nt: TGTGCCAGCAGCCCGGGACAGGGGGCGAAAGAGACCCAGTACTTC
abundance: -; d_gene: TRBD1; v_gene: TRBV19; j_gene: TRBJ2-1; CDR3aa: CASRGQGYNEQFF; CDR3nt: TGTGCCAGTAGGGGACAGGGTTACAATGAGCAGTTCTTC
abundance: -; d_gene: -; v_gene: TRBV6-5; j_gene: TRBJ1-5; CDR3aa: CASSYGRGFRQPQHF; CDR3nt: TGTGCCAGCAGTTACGGTCGGGGGTTTCGGCAGCCCCAGCATTTT
abundance: -; d_gene: -; v_gene: TRBV20-1; j_gene: TRBJ2-3; CDR3aa: CSAREVDTQYF; CDR3nt: TGCAGTGCTAGAGAGGTGGATACGCAGTATTTT
abundance: -; d_gene: TRBD2; v_gene: TRBV7-2; j_gene: TRBJ2-1; CDR3aa: CASVASGEQFF; CDR3nt: TGTGCCAGCGTCGCTAGCGGCGAGCAGTTCTTC
abundance: -; d_gene: TRBD1; v_gene: TRBV7-3; j_gene: TRBJ1-1; CDR3aa: CASSKTGNREAFF; CDR3nt: TGTGCCAGCAGCAAGACAGGGAATCGGGAAGCTTTCTTT
abundance: -; d_gene: -; v_gene: TRBV19; j_gene: TRBJ1-1; CDR3aa: CASSIERGTEAFF; CDR3nt: TGTGCCAGTAGTATAGAGAGGGGCACTGAAGCTTTCTTT
abundance: -; d_gene: -; v_gene: TRBV29-1; j_gene: TRBJ1-2; CDR3aa: CSASPETRNGYTF; CDR3nt: TGCAGCGCGAGCCCTGAGACTAGAAATGGCTACACCTTC
abundance: -; d_gene: -; v_gene: TRBV2; j_gene: TRBJ2-5; CDR3aa: CARKGPYQETQYF; CDR3nt: TGTGCCCGCAAGGGGCCGTACCAAGAGACCCAGTACTTC
abundance: -; d_gene: -; v_gene: TRBV1; j_gene: TRBJ2-3; CDR3aa: CTSSQVAGGPDTQYF; CDR3nt: TGCACCAGCAGCCAAGTAGCGGGGGGGCCAGATACGCAGTATTTT
abundance: -; d_gene: TRBD1; v_gene: TRBV28; j_gene: TRBJ2-7; CDR3aa: CASSPSDRGRVEQYF; CDR3nt: TGTGCCAGCAGTCCCTCGGACAGGGGGCGAGTCGAGCAGTACTTC
abundance: -; d_gene: TRBD2; v_gene: TRBV6-6; j_gene: TRBJ2-1; CDR3aa: CASNRLAGGGDEQFF; CDR3nt: TGTGCCAGCAACAGACTAGCGGGGGGTGGCGATGAGCAGTTCTTC
abundance: -; d_gene: -; v_gene: TRBV6-5; j_gene: TRBJ2-1; CDR3aa: CASSYEITNNEQFF; CDR3nt: TGTGCCAGCAGTTACGAGATTACAAACAATGAGCAGTTCTTC
abundance: few; d_gene: -; v_gene: TRBV28; j_gene: TRBJ1-2; CDR3aa: CAILRGNYGYTF; CDR3nt: TGTGCCATCCTCCGAGGGAACTATGGCTACACCTTC
abundance: -; d_gene: -; v_gene: TRBV5-1; j_gene: TRBJ2-5; CDR3aa: CASSRTAAQETQYF; CDR3nt: TGCGCCAGCAGCCGGACAGCCGCCCAAGAGACCCAGTACTTC
abundance: -; d_gene: TRBD2; v_gene: TRBV6-1; j_gene: TRBJ2-1; CDR3aa: CASSDLAGVNEQFF; CDR3nt: TGTGCCAGCAGTGACCTAGCGGGGGTCAATGAGCAGTTCTTC
abundance: -; d_gene: TRBD2; v_gene: TRBV6-5; j_gene: TRBJ2-3; CDR3aa: CASSYLAGGTQYF; CDR3nt: TGTGCCAGCAGTTATTTGGCGGGGGGTACGCAGTATTTT
abundance: once; d_gene: -; v_gene: TRBV4-3; j_gene: TRBJ2-3; CDR3aa: CASSLTQASRTDTQYF; CDR3nt: TGCGCCAGCAGCCTCACACAGGCCTCTCGCACAGATACGCAGTATTTT
abundance: once; d_gene: -; v_gene: TRBV18; j_gene: TRBJ1-4; CDR3aa: CASSSGPKRNEKLFF; CDR3nt: TGTGCCAGCTCGTCGGGACCGAAGCGGAATGAAAAACTGTTTTTT
abundance: -; d_gene: -; v_gene: TRBV10-3; j_gene: TRBJ1-3; CDR3aa: CAISEYPSSGNTIYF; CDR3nt: TGTGCCATCAGTGAGTACCCTAGCTCTGGAAACACCATATATTTT
abundance: -; d_gene: -; v_gene: TRBV4-3; j_gene: TRBJ2-2; CDR3aa: CASSQAGAGELFF; CDR3nt: TGCGCCAGCAGCCAAGCGGGGGCCGGGGAGCTGTTTTTT
abundance: -; d_gene: -; v_gene: TRBV19; j_gene: TRBJ2-6; CDR3aa: CASNSDRSPSGANVLTF; CDR3nt: TGTGCCAGTAATAGTGACAGGTCCCCCTCTGGGGCCAACGTCCTGACTTTC
abundance: -; d_gene: -; v_gene: TRBV25-1; j_gene: TRBJ1-1; CDR3aa: CASSRSGGITEAFF; CDR3nt: TGTGCCAGCTCGCGCTCGGGGGGGATCACTGAAGCTTTCTTT
abundance: -; d_gene: -; v_gene: TRBV5-1; j_gene: TRBJ2-3; CDR3aa: CASSHQGGGSTDTQYF; CDR3nt: TGCGCCAGCAGCCATCAGGGAGGGGGGAGCACAGATACGCAGTATTTT
abundance: -; d_gene: TRBD1; v_gene: TRBV11-3; j_gene: TRBJ1-1; CDR3aa: CASSLTLQGGNTEAFF; CDR3nt: TGTGCCAGCAGCTTAACCCTACAGGGGGGGAACACTGAAGCTTTCTTT
abundance: -; d_gene: -; v_gene: TRBV4-3; j_gene: TRBJ1-1; CDR3aa: CASSQDQGAKNTEAFF; CDR3nt: TGCGCCAGCAGCCAAGATCAGGGTGCGAAGAACACTGAAGCTTTCTTT
abundance: -; d_gene: -; v_gene: TRBV5-1; j_gene: TRBJ1-5; CDR3aa: CASSLEGGNQPQHF; CDR3nt: TGCGCCAGCAGCTTGGAGGGGGGCAATCAGCCCCAGCATTTT
abundance: -; d_gene: -; v_gene: TRBV6-5; j_gene: TRBJ2-3; CDR3aa: CASRRTGTDTQYF; CDR3nt: TGTGCCAGCAGACGGACAGGCACAGATACGCAGTATTTT
abundance: few; d_gene: TRBD1; v_gene: TRBV7-9; j_gene: TRBJ1-2; CDR3aa: CASSTGEGYGYTF; CDR3nt: TGTGCCAGCAGTACAGGGGAGGGCTATGGCTACACCTTC
abundance: -; d_gene: -; v_gene: TRBV19; j_gene: TRBJ1-2; CDR3aa: CASTPGGNYGYTF; CDR3nt: TGTGCCAGTACCCCTGGGGGTAACTATGGCTACACCTTC
abundance: -; d_gene: -; v_gene: TRBV15; j_gene: TRBJ1-1; CDR3aa: CATSRDHRGVGARAFF; CDR3nt: TGTGCCACCAGCAGAGATCATCGAGGTGTCGGGGCGCGGGCTTTCTTT
abundance: -; d_gene: TRBD2; v_gene: TRBV19; j_gene: TRBJ2-4; CDR3aa: CASSMGGNTLLAKNIQYF; CDR3nt: TGTGCCAGTAGCATGGGGGGGAATACCCTTCTAGCCAAAAACATTCAGTACTTC
abundance: few; d_gene: -; v_gene: TRBV5-4; j_gene: TRBJ1-3; CDR3aa: CASSTVGSGNTIYF; CDR3nt: TGTGCCAGCAGCACAGTGGGGTCTGGAAACACCATATATTTT
abundance: -; d_gene: -; v_gene: TRBV29-1; j_gene: TRBJ1-2; CDR3aa: CSVGGAGGYTF; CDR3nt: TGCAGCGTTGGGGGGGCGGGTGGCTACACCTTC
abundance: -; d_gene: -; v_gene: TRBV4-1; j_gene: TRBJ2-5; CDR3aa: CASSSGPPQETQYF; CDR3nt: TGCGCCAGCAGCTCAGGACCGCCCCAAGAGACCCAGTACTTC
abundance: -; d_gene: -; v_gene: TRBV30; j_gene: TRBJ1-5; CDR3aa: CAWALGRSGQPQHF; CDR3nt: TGTGCCTGGGCCCTGGGAAGGAGCGGGCAGCCCCAGCATTTT
abundance: -; d_gene: -; v_gene: TRBV28; j_gene: TRBJ1-4; CDR3aa: CASSLLSEKLFF; CDR3nt: TGTGCCAGCAGTTTACTATCTGAAAAACTGTTTTTT
abundance: -; d_gene: -; v_gene: TRBV19; j_gene: TRBJ1-2; CDR3aa: CTSSPADRVYGYTF; CDR3nt: TGTACCAGTAGTCCAGCCGACAGAGTCTATGGCTACACCTTC
abundance: -; d_gene: -; v_gene: TRBV19; j_gene: TRBJ1-5; CDR3aa: CASSRQSQGNQPQHF; CDR3nt: TGTGCCAGTAGTAGGCAGTCTCAAGGCAATCAGCCCCAGCATTTT
abundance: -; d_gene: -; v_gene: TRBV12-5; j_gene: TRBJ2-3; CDR3aa: CASAATDTQYF; CDR3nt: TGTGCTAGTGCTGCCACAGATACGCAGTATTTT
abundance: -; d_gene: TRBD2; v_gene: TRBV5-1; j_gene: TRBJ2-7; CDR3aa: CASSSVSGGYEQYF; CDR3nt: TGCGCCAGCAGCTCTGTAAGCGGGGGCTACGAGCAGTACTTC
abundance: few; d_gene: -; v_gene: TRBV30; j_gene: TRBJ1-1; CDR3aa: CAASRGTENTEAFF; CDR3nt: TGTGCCGCAAGCCGAGGGACGGAGAACACTGAAGCTTTCTTT
abundance: -; d_gene: TRBD1; v_gene: TRBV6-5; j_gene: TRBJ1-2; CDR3aa: CASSSLTGGYGYTF; CDR3nt: TGTGCCAGCAGTTCTTTGACAGGGGGATATGGCTACACCTTC